The clone carrying this T cell receptor (beta chain) was seen only once. Amplified TCR beta CDR3 regions derived from RNA transcripts. A set of HTBI primers served as the primers for a first-round RT-PCR of the TCR CDR3. TCRdb used MiXCR to reprocess the multiplex PCR reads, holding one entry per CDR3 protein. The table has 750,000 to 900,000 distinct CDR3 sequences, 38% seen once. The sample belongs to a study of T cells in Graves' hyperthyroidism and ophthalmopathy. Germline assignment: CDR1 SGHRS and CDR2 YFSETQ. Trimming took 0 bases from V and 6 from J, leaving 15 bases between them. This CDR3 is built from 15 residues.

The specimen was blood. The clonotype comes from a man younger than 30 with Graves' hyperthyroidism. The J gene is TRBJ1-1, the V gene TRBV5-1, with D possibly TRBD1 on 5 matching bases. CDR3 residues: CASSLVGGVRAEAFF. The DNA for the CDR3 is TGCGCCAGCAGCTTGGTCGGGGGGGTGAGGGCTGAAGCTTTCTTT.